This T cell receptor (beta chain) appears in the sequencing data of a study of cytomegalovirus exposure and HLA in healthy donors. About the research overall: An analysis done earlier identified about 100 million unique TCR beta sequences from about 179 million T cells. General study points: A later analysis associated 15,000 or so TCR beta sequences with HLA alleles at a 0.05 false discovery rate. Several V segments, TRBV6-2 and TRBV6-3 among them, could not be told apart and were dropped.

Germline V lookup: CDR1 SGHTA, CDR2 FQGTGA. The CDR3 spans 15 residues. Trimming removed 5 bases at V and 0 bases at J, with 10 bases between. This clone was detected only a few times. Its target is not known. Primers: 60 Vbeta forward and 13 Jbeta reverse. The method was immunoSEQ multiplex PCR; TCRdb's version includes in-frame clones alone and lacks a portion of them. The table lists 120,000 to 150,000 clones, roughly 79% of them singletons. The sample was PBMCs. This chain joins TRBV7-3 and TRBJ2-2, with D tentatively TRBD1 (5 bases). This receptor was taken from a middle-aged woman in good health and CMV-seropositive. The CDR3 DNA reads as TGTGCCAGCAGCCGGACACCTCCGAACACCGGGGAGCTGTTTTTT. Protein: CASSRTPPNTGELFF.